This TCR beta chain was sequenced in a study of blood T cell repertoires in COVID-19. As for the study in general: Collection of acute and convalescent COVID-19 samples took place in the United States, Italy and Spain. The cDNA or gDNA used as material had been derived from T cells, B-cell-depleted T cells, or PBMCs.

In the authors' workflow: Nucleated cell number was recorded as an estimate derived from reference gene primer amplification. The method was immunoSEQ multiplex PCR; TCRdb's version includes in-frame clones alone and lacks a portion of them. V, J and clone size derive from that table, while D and trimming were established from the DNA sequence. This sample has 450,000 or so clones, with over 85% found just once. V shed 0 bases and J shed 0 bases, with 6 bases lying between them. The CDR3 length is 16 residues. The germline gives CDR1 MNHEY, CDR2 SMNVEV (reference sequence). Patients at the Seattle site were enrolled during active infection and followed longitudinally.

The material sequenced was peripheral blood. The sequence came from a man aged 18 to 35 with COVID-19, enrolled during active disease. The chain links TRBV27 to TRBJ2-6; D remains ambiguous. This CDR3 is CASSLSYFSGANVLTF. The CDR3 DNA is TGTGCCAGCAGTTTATCGTATTTCTCTGGGGCCAACGTCCTGACTTTC.